The entry below gives a single T cell receptor (beta chain) sequence along with its context. Antigen: not known. This sample was included in a study of Ad26.COV2.S vaccination and SARS-CoV-2 variants. Study-level background: Recipients of Ad26.COV2.S got it intramuscularly, once or twice 56 days apart.

In germline, CDR1 is GTSNPN, CDR2 SVGIG (reference sequence). The length of the CDR3 is 12 residues. Trimming shortened V by 3 bases and J by 4 bases, and 9 bases separated the two germline ends. Treatment defined: about 20 received Ad26.COV2.S at low or high dose, single or two shots; roughly five received placebo; per-sample allocation not given. Repertoires come from day 63 after the first vaccine or placebo injection. Donation was by an adult aged 18-55 years who was in Boston. TCRdb's copy holds only in-frame clones and misses some; the assay was immunoSEQ multiplex PCR. Of some 340,000 clones in the sample, 70% to 90% were seen once. Whole-study findings and limits: Individuals receiving vaccine had higher spike-specific TCR breadth than placebo recipients did. Responses of T cells in total may have been underestimated by the TCR breadth and depth analyses.

This sample comprised peripheral blood, obtained in a trial of Ad26.COV2.S vaccine versus placebo. The TCR comes from a person between 18 and 65 years old who received the Ad26.COV2.S COVID-19 vaccine or a placebo. The J gene is TRBJ1-1, the V gene TRBV30; D remains unclear. The CDR3 bases are TGTGCCTGGAGGAGGGATTCCACTGAAGCTTTCTTT. This translates into CAWRRDSTEAFF.